These 28 T cell receptor beta chains originate from one sample sequenced in a study of CD8 T cells in Susac syndrome. Random hexamers were used to reverse transcribe an amount of roughly 0.5 to 1 ug RNA. One entry per CDR3 protein results from TCRdb running MiXCR on the immunoSEQ multiplex PCR reads. The table includes 150,000 to 200,000 distinct CDR3 sequences, around 93% detected once. Sequencing was performed on CD4+ T cells from PBMCs. Every receptor here comes from a human donor in good health.

The chain employs TRBV7-6 and TRBJ1-1, with D tentatively TRBD1 (5 bases). CDR1 and CDR2 from the germline V gene are SGHVS and FNYEAQ. The CDR3 is made up of 12 amino acids. Trimming pared 4 bases from V and 7 bases from J, leaving 10 bases between. The CDR3 coding sequence is TGTGCCAGCAGCTCCCCGGGACGTGAAGCTTTCTTT. As protein: CASSSPGREAFF. The whole variable domain, filled in from reference TRBV7-6 and TRBJ1-1, reads GAGVSQSPRYKVTKRGQDVALRCDPISGHVSLYWYRQALGQGPEFLTYFNYEAQQDKSGLPNDRFSAERPEGSISTLTIQRTEQRDSAMYRCASSSPGREAFFGQGTRLTVV.

V gene TRBV29-1 combines with J gene TRBJ2-7; TRBD1 aligns across 8 bases. Looked up from germline, CDR1 is SQVTM and CDR2 is ANQGSEA. The V gene end was trimmed by 7 bases and the J gene end by 6 bases; junction bases not matched to a gene: 11. This CDR3 is 13 amino acids long. The DNA for the CDR3 is TGCAGCGCCTCGGACAGGGCCGACGGCGAGCAGTACTTC. The encoded protein is CSASDRADGEQYF.

The CDR3 nucleotides are TGTGCCAGTTCGGTCAGGGAATCGGGTGAAAAACTGTTTTTT. It yields the protein CASSVRESGEKLFF. The chain carries TRBV2 and TRBJ1-4; possibly TRBD1 for D (5 bases). CDR1 and CDR2 from the germline V gene are SNHLY and FYNNEI. This CDR3 spans 14 amino acids. Trimming removed 9 bases at V and 7 bases at J, with 18 bases between.

The chain combines TRBV7-3 with TRBJ1-3; 7 nucleotides agree with TRBD1. The CDR3 runs 15 residues. Trimming at V came to 2 bases and at J to 3 bases, leaving 4 bases not matched to a gene. Per the germline V gene, CDR1 is SGHTA and CDR2 is FQGTGA. As DNA, the CDR3 is TGTGCCAGCAGCTTATCGGGACAGCTTGGAAACACCATATATTTT. Translating it yields CASSLSGQLGNTIYF.

The rearrangement links TRBV29-1 to TRBJ1-2; D gene ambiguous. The germline V gene has CDR1 SQVTM and CDR2 ANQGSEA. Trimming cost V 0 bases and J 8 bases, with 10 bases left between them. This CDR3 is built from 12 residues. For the CDR3, the DNA is TGCAGCGTTGAAGATAGCCTAGCCGGCTACACCTTC. This encodes CSVEDSLAGYTF.

This sequence joins TRBV5-6 and TRBJ2-6, with a tentative D call TRBD2 (6 bases). Germline CDR1 reads SGHDT; CDR2 reads YYEEEE. The CDR3 is made up of 16 amino acids. Trimming removed 4 bases from V and 3 bases from J, with 14 bases in between. CDR3 protein: CASSRDAGYGANVLTF. The CDR3 coding sequence is TGTGCCAGCAGCCGCGACGCGGGGTATGGGGCCAACGTCCTGACTTTC.

This rearrangement joins TRBV7-9 to TRBJ2-7; no reliable D call. In germline, CDR1 is SEHNR, CDR2 FQNEAQ (reference sequence). Trimming removed 8 bases from V and 2 bases from J, with 16 bases in between. This CDR3 contains 14 residues. The CDR3 nucleotides are TGTGCCAGCGCTCTAGTCGAAGCTCCCTACGAGCAGTACTTC. Its protein is CASALVEAPYEQYF. Filled out from reference TRBV7-9 and TRBJ2-7, the complete variable domain reads DTGVSQNPRHKITKRGQNVTFRCDPISEHNRLYWYRQTLGQGPEFLTYFQNEAQLEKSRLLSDRFSAERPKGSFSTLEIQRTEQGDSAMYLCASALVEAPYEQYFGPGTRLTVT.

V gene TRBV2 combines with J gene TRBJ2-7, with 9 bases matching TRBD1. With 8 bases clipped from V and 0 bases from J, the junction kept 5 bases outside the gene matches. The CDR3 has 14 amino acids. CDR1 SNHLY and CDR2 FYNNEI come from the germline V gene. The CDR3 is CASGWDRVSYEQYF. The CDR3 DNA reads TGTGCCAGCGGTTGGGACAGGGTCTCCTACGAGCAGTACTTC.

The rearrangement uses TRBV20-1 and TRBJ1-1; D possibly corresponds to TRBD1 (5 bases). The CDR3 loop spans 12 amino acids. Per the germline V gene, CDR1 is DFQATT and CDR2 is SNEGSKA (reference sequence). Trimming pared 6 bases from V and 3 bases from J, leaving 11 bases between. CDR3 region: CSAPWGDTEAFF. The CDR3 region has the DNA TGCAGTGCACCTTGGGGGGACACTGAAGCTTTCTTT.

V and J are TRBV18 and TRBJ1-1; D is ambiguous. V lost 3 bases and J 10 bases, leaving 15 bases between the germline ends. The CDR3 totals 13 residues. The V gene's germline CDR1 is KGHSH and CDR2 LQKENI. The CDR3, as DNA: TGTGCCAGCTCACCTACAGTTGAGTTCGTAGCTTTCTTT. Its protein is CASSPTVEFVAFF.

The rearrangement uses TRBV2 and TRBJ1-5; a possible D gene is TRBD1 (6 bases). CDR1 is SNHLY and CDR2 is FYNNEI in the germline V gene. Trimming stripped 6 bases from V and 6 bases from J, with 12 bases between. The length of the CDR3 is 13 residues. The CDR3 loop is CASRGGQGQPQHF. CDR3 coding DNA: TGTGCCAGCAGGGGGGGACAAGGTCAGCCCCAGCATTTT.

The CDR3 spells CAISGSSGSSGANVLTF. CDR3 DNA: TGTGCCATCAGTGGATCTAGCGGGAGCTCTGGGGCCAACGTCCTGACTTTC. The rearrangement joins TRBV10-3 to TRBJ2-6; 10 positions agree with TRBD2. V gave up 4 bases and J gave up 0 bases; unmatched junction bases: 3. Germline CDR1 ENHRY, CDR2 SYGVKD. The CDR3 has 17 amino acids.

The rearrangement joins TRBV3-1 to TRBJ2-3; 7 bases fit TRBD2. Trimming at V came to 4 bases and at J to 4 bases, leaving 5 bases not matched to a gene. The CDR3 is 14 amino acids. Per the germline V gene, CDR1 is LGHDT and CDR2 is YNNKEL (reference sequence). CDR3 protein: CASSLTSDADTQYF. The CDR3 DNA reads as TGTGCCAGCAGCCTCACTAGCGATGCAGATACGCAGTATTTT.

The chain links TRBV6-1 to TRBJ1-5; D is unclear. Per germline, CDR1 MNHNS and CDR2 SASEGT. This CDR3 comprises 12 residues. V was cut by 2 bases and J by 7 bases, with 6 bases left in between. CDR3 sequence reads: CASSETWQPQHF. CDR3 DNA sequence: TGTGCCAGCAGTGAAACGTGGCAGCCCCAGCATTTT.

The V call is TRBV4-1, the J call TRBJ2-3, with TRBD2 matching 9 bases. The length of the CDR3 is 20 residues. Germline V CDR1 and CDR2: MGHRA, YSYEKL. Losses at the gene ends were 0 bases for V and 1 base for J; bases not matched to a gene: 14. CDR3 sequence (DNA): TGCGCCAGCAGCCAAGATGCAGCTAGCGGGAATGCCTGGGGCACAGATACGCAGTATTTT. Residues: CASSQDAASGNAWGTDTQYF.

J is TRBJ2-7 and V is TRBV20-1; unclear D gene. CDR1 is DFQATT, CDR2 SNEGSKA, per germline (reference sequence). Deletions cut 0 bases from V and 2 bases from J, with 5 bases between. The CDR3 runs 12 residues. CDR3 nucleotides: TGCAGTGCTAGAGAAGGGACCTACGAGCAGTACTTC. Its translation is CSAREGTYEQYF.

The CDR3 spells CASSLSRQIYGYTF. CDR3 bases: TGTGCCAGCAGTCTTTCGAGGCAGATTTATGGCTACACCTTC. The V gene is TRBV27, the J gene TRBJ1-2; no clear D gene. The germline V and J ends were trimmed by 5 bases and 5 bases, with 15 bases remaining between them. There are 14 residues in the CDR3. CDR1 is MNHEY, CDR2 SMNVEV, per germline (reference sequence).

This clonotype came up a few times. The rearrangement uses TRBV3-1 and TRBJ2-3; TRBD2 matches at 8 bases. Germline trimming cut 8 bases from V and 0 bases from J; bases unmatched to any gene: 4. Germline V gene lookup returns CDR1 LGHDT and CDR2 YNNKEL (reference sequence). CDR3 length: 14 amino acids. CDR3 loop: CASSRGGSTDTQYF. The CDR3 nucleotides are TGTGCCAGCTCTCGGGGGGGTAGCACAGATACGCAGTATTTT.

The chain recombines TRBV5-4 with TRBJ2-5; 11 bases agree with TRBD2. This CDR3 spans 16 amino acids. Germline CDR1 reads SGHNT; CDR2 reads YYREEE (reference sequence). V lost 2 bases, J lost 1 base, and 4 bases stayed unmatched. DNA for the CDR3: TGTGCCAGCAGCTTTACTAGCGGGGGCGGCCAAGAGACCCAGTACTTC. It translates to CASSFTSGGGQETQYF.

The CDR3 loop is CAWSVPGAPLHF. CDR3 coding DNA: TGTGCCTGGAGTGTCCCAGGTGCACCCCTCCACTTT. This chain joins TRBV30 and TRBJ1-6; no reliable D call. The CDR3 covers 12 residues. Trimming stripped 0 bases from V and 11 bases from J, with 8 bases between. The V gene's germline CDR1 is GTSNPN and CDR2 SVGIG (reference sequence).

The rearrangement uses TRBV12-3 or TRBV12-4 and TRBJ1-1; D gene uncertain. CDR3 length equals 11 residues. V lost 3 bases and J lost 10, with 9 bases in between. This CDR3 is CASSFEWGAFF. Here the CDR3 DNA reads TGTGCCAGCAGTTTTGAGTGGGGAGCTTTCTTT.

The chain carries TRBV6-4 and TRBJ2-3, with D hard to call. The CDR3 runs 11 residues. Germline CDR1 and CDR2: MRHNA and SNTAGT. Trimming cost V 3 bases and J 7 bases, with 5 bases left between them. The CDR3 spells CASSEGNTQYF. DNA for the CDR3: TGTGCCAGCAGTGAAGGGAATACGCAGTATTTT.

This chain links TRBV9 with TRBJ2-3; 7 bases fit TRBD2. Germline V gene lookup returns CDR1 SGDLS and CDR2 YYNGEE. The junction had 7 bases not matched to a gene; V was cut back by 6 bases and J by 0 bases. The CDR3 has 15 amino acids. The CDR3 region has the DNA TGTGCCAGCACCGTCACTAGCGCTAGCACAGATACGCAGTATTTT. It translates to CASTVTSASTDTQYF.

V gene TRBV5-1 combines with J gene TRBJ2-5; D is perhaps TRBD2 (5 bases). The CDR3 extends over 14 amino acids. Trimming shortened V by 0 bases and J by 4 bases, and 10 bases separated the two germline ends. In germline, CDR1 is SGHRS, CDR2 YFSETQ. CDR3 sequence reads: CASSLGPGRETQYF. The CDR3 DNA follows: TGCGCCAGCAGCTTGGGGCCGGGGAGAGAGACCCAGTACTTC.

This chain links TRBV3-1 with TRBJ1-2, with 9 nucleotides matching TRBD1. The CDR3 spans 16 residues. V trimming: 1 base; J trimming: 3 bases; junction bases outside the gene matches: 6. Germline CDR1 and CDR2: LGHDT and YNNKEL (reference sequence). Here the CDR3 reads CASSQGGQGSYYGYTF. The CDR3 coding sequence is TGTGCCAGCAGCCAAGGGGGACAGGGCAGTTACTATGGCTACACCTTC.

The chain couples TRBV20-1 to TRBJ2-7; 8 nucleotides align to TRBD2. Germline V CDR1 and CDR2: DFQATT, SNEGSKA (reference sequence). V dropped 5 bases and J dropped 5; count of bases not matched to a gene: 5. CDR3 length equals 12 residues. Written as DNA, the CDR3 is TGCAGTGCTCGGACTAGCAAGGACGAGCAGTACTTC. Protein product: CSARTSKDEQYF.

The V and J genes are TRBV4-1 and TRBJ1-4; D remains unclear. The CDR3 has 17 amino acids. The germline V and J ends were trimmed by 5 bases and 4 bases, with 20 bases remaining between them. Germline V gives CDR1 MGHRA, CDR2 YSYEKL. The CDR3 DNA follows: TGCGCCAGCAGCTCTCCCCAGGAAGCCCATGGTAATGAAAAACTGTTTTTT. It is translated as CASSSPQEAHGNEKLFF.

This rearrangement joins TRBV9 to TRBJ1-1; D is perhaps TRBD1 (6 bases). The germline V gene has CDR1 SGDLS and CDR2 YYNGEE. The CDR3 length is 14 residues. The V end was cut by 0 bases, the J end by 1 base, with 7 bases between. The CDR3 spells CASSVGQANTEAFF. The CDR3 bases are TGTGCCAGCAGCGTAGGACAGGCGAACACTGAAGCTTTCTTT.